Below are 8 T cell receptor beta chains sequenced from a single sample in a study of blood T cell repertoires in COVID-19. The table came from immunoSEQ multiplex PCR; TCRdb's copy has only in-frame clones and leaves some out. The sample gives 59,000 or so clones, over 75% of which show up once; roughly 6.7% is in the top ten. The sequenced sample consisted of peripheral blood. The receptors here all came from a man aged 60 to 75 with acute or convalescent COVID-19.

This clone was picked up one time. As DNA, the CDR3 is TGTGCCAGCAGTCCCATGGGGGAGGGGGATACGCAGTATTTT. It encodes CASSPMGEGDTQYF. This rearrangement joins TRBV6-5 to TRBJ2-3; 7 bases align to TRBD2. Germline CDR1 and CDR2: MNHEY and SVGAGI. The CDR3 has 14 amino acids. With V trimmed by 5 bases and J by 6 bases, 8 bases remained unmatched.

V is TRBV9 and J is TRBJ2-7; D uncertain. The ends were cut back, 0 bases at V and 1 base at J, with 11 bases in the middle. This CDR3 is built from 15 residues. Germline assignment: CDR1 SGDLS and CDR2 YYNGEE. CDR3 sequence: CASSVAFTSSYEQYF. The DNA for the CDR3 is TGTGCCAGCAGCGTAGCTTTCACGAGTTCCTACGAGCAGTACTTC.

The genes are TRBV3-1 (or the pseudogene TRBV3-2) and TRBJ1-5; 9 bases agree with TRBD1. This CDR3 has 16 residues. Trimming at V came to 2 bases and at J to 6 bases, leaving 8 bases not matched to a gene. The germline V gene encodes CDR1 LGHDT and CDR2 YNNKEL (reference sequence). This CDR3 reads CASSQTGTGWGQPQHF. The CDR3 DNA reads as TGTGCCAGCAGCCAAACCGGGACAGGGTGGGGTCAGCCCCAGCATTTT.

The rearrangement joins TRBV5-1 to TRBJ1-6; 7 bases match TRBD1. The CDR3 is made up of 14 amino acids. Germline values: CDR1 SGHRS, CDR2 YFSETQ. With 4 bases clipped from V and 10 bases from J, the junction kept 8 bases outside the gene matches. The CDR3 sequence: CASSRTGEGSPLHF. Here the CDR3 DNA reads TGCGCCAGCAGCCGTACAGGGGAAGGGTCACCCCTCCACTTT.

The chain recombines TRBV2 with TRBJ2-3, with D possibly being TRBD2 (5 bases). This CDR3 region has 15 residues. The V end was cut by 8 bases, the J end by 0 bases, with 15 bases between. The germline V gene encodes CDR1 SNHLY and CDR2 FYNNEI. CDR3: CASRGGGTSTDTQYF. CDR3 DNA sequence: TGTGCCAGCCGGGGTGGCGGCACTAGCACAGATACGCAGTATTTT. Using reference TRBV2 and TRBJ2-3 for the parts outside the CDR3, the full variable domain is EPEVTQTPSHQVTQMGQEVILRCVPISNHLYFYWYRQILGQKVEFLVSFYNNEISEKSEIFDDQFSVERPDGSNFTLKIRSTKLEDSAMYFCASRGGGTSTDTQYFGPGTRLTVL.

The V call is TRBV5-4, the J call TRBJ2-3, with a possible D match to TRBD2 (5 bases). CDR3 size: 11 residues. Germline assignment: CDR1 SGHNT and CDR2 YYREEE (reference sequence). V gave up 4 bases and J gave up 7 bases, with 7 bases separating them. The CDR3 coding sequence is TGTGCCAGCAGCGGAGGATATACGCAGTATTTT. This encodes CASSGGYTQYF.

The genes are TRBV2 and TRBJ1-2; 10 nucleotides line up with TRBD1. The germline V gene has CDR1 SNHLY and CDR2 FYNNEI. Germline trimming cut 6 bases from V and 7 bases from J; bases unmatched to any gene: 5. The CDR3 contains 13 residues. CDR3 region: CASSDRGPSGYTF. The CDR3 DNA reads as TGTGCCAGCAGCGACAGGGGGCCGTCTGGCTACACCTTC. The full variable domain, in which reference TRBV2 and TRBJ1-2 provide the parts outside the CDR3, is EPEVTQTPSHQVTQMGQEVILRCVPISNHLYFYWYRQILGQKVEFLVSFYNNEISEKSEIFDDQFSVERPDGSNFTLKIRSTKLEDSAMYFCASSDRGPSGYTFGSGTRLTVV.

V gene TRBV6-2 or TRBV6-3 combines with J gene TRBJ2-3, with TRBD2 matching 13 bases. Unmatched junction bases numbered 0, after V lost 2 bases and J lost 4 bases. This CDR3 spans 15 amino acids. The germline V gene has CDR1 MNHEY and CDR2 SVGEGT. The CDR3 spells CASSYTSGGADTQYF. The CDR3, as DNA: TGTGCCAGCAGTTACACTAGCGGGGGGGCAGATACGCAGTATTTT.